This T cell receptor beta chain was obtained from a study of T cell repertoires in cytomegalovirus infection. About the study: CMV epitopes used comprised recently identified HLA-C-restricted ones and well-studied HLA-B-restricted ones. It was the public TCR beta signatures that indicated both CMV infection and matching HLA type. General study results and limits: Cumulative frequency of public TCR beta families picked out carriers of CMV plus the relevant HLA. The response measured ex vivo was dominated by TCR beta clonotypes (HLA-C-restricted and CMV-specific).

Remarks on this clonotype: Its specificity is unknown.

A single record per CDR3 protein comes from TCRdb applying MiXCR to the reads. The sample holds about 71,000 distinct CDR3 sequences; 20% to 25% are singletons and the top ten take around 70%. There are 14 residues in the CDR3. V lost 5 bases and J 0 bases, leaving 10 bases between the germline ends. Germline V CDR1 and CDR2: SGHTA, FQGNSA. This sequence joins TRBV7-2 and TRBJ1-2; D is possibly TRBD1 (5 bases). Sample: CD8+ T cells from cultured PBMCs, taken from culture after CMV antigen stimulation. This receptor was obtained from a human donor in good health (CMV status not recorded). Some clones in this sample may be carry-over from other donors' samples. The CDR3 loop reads CASSRDRPNYGYTF. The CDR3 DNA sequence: TGTGCCAGCAGCCGAGACAGACCTAACTATGGCTACACCTTC. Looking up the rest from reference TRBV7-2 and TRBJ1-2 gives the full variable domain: GAGVSQSPSNKVTEKGKDVELRCDPISGHTALYWYRQSLGQGLEFLIYFQGNSAPDKSGLPSDRFSAERTGGSVSTLTIQRTQQEDSAVYLCASSRDRPNYGYTFGSGTRLTVV.